This TCR beta chain came from a study of PD-1 blockade in classical Hodgkin lymphoma. Study at large: Patients received nivolumab 3 mg/kg intravenously every 2 weeks.

As for this clone: Its specificity is unknown.

Germline V gene lookup returns CDR1 MDHEN and CDR2 SYDVKM. This CDR3 region has 14 residues. The V segment lost 7 bases and the J segment 0 bases; nucleotides outside the gene matches: 1. Produced via immunoSEQ multiplex PCR; TCRdb's table is partial and in-frame only. The sample lists 100,000 to 120,000 clones; 89% were seen once. All trial patients relapsed after autologous stem cell transplantation. Study observations and caveats: Relative to healthy donors, newly diagnosed patients reportedly had lower baseline TCR diversity, which was reported as lower still in relapsed/refractory patients. By C4D1, CD4+ diversity increased significantly, especially in complete responders.

The sequence derives from a human donor with classical Hodgkin lymphoma. This material consisted of peripheral blood mononuclear cells (PBMCs), taken before the second cycle of nivolumab. The chain joins TRBV28 to TRBJ2-7, with 12 positions matching TRBD2. The CDR3 nucleotides read TGTGCCAGCACACTAGCGGGAGGCTCCTACGAGCAGTACTTC. Residues: CASTLAGGSYEQYF.